This T cell receptor beta chain was documented in a study of blood T cell repertoires in COVID-19 (dated by TCRdb to 2019 to 2021). Some background on the complete study: The collaborator samples originated in the United States, Italy and Spain and spanned the acute and convalescent phases of COVID-19. The prospective study material was composed of cDNA or gDNA derived from T cells, B-cell-depleted T cells, or PBMCs. Subjects who had been exposed to COVID-19, were actively infected with it, or had recovered from it provided the deeply sampled blood TCRbeta repertoires that made up the dataset. The repertoires were released in a freely available public database intended as a resource for research on the immune response to SARS-CoV-2. The samples were drawn from the first 160 participants of the ongoing ImmuneRACE study and from about 1,200 subjects provided by 6 global collaborators. A de-identified subject ID, COVID-19 status, age in years and sex were almost always included in the sample metadata. Where available, HLA class I and class II types were obtained from metadata supplied by the sample provider rather than from assay-based typing. General study outcomes and caveats: Clinical and demographic metadata were provided uncurated, with the amount varying by source and participant.

The collaborating institutions used their own protocols to collect whole blood in K2EDTA tubes. For TCRbeta analysis, collaborators shipped samples as frozen whole blood, isolated PBMCs, or DNA extracted from either of those sample types. A remark on this clone: Its antigen has not been determined. The input lacks base qualities; no much larger clone sits a single base away.

TCRbeta CDR3 regions were amplified from genomic DNA by means of the immunoSEQ Assay, a bias-controlled multiplex PCR. In the original analysis: Within the assay, amplification of reference gene primers was used to estimate how many nucleated cells each sample contained. Sequence reads were collapsed and filtered to measure the absolute abundance of every unique TCRbeta CDR3 rearrangement. Productive Simpson clonality was computed per sample as the square root of Simpson's diversity index over productive rearrangements. TCRdb holds this immuneACCESS table with in-frame rearrangements only. Some clones are missing; in checked studies, unresolved V genes explain under half, and the rest has no known cause. V and J calls and clone size come straight from that table; D and trimming were deduced from the DNA. Across this sample there are 250,000 to 300,000 clones, with approximately 86% seen only once. About 2% of the sample is in the top ten clones.

Compared with germline, V lacks 4 bases and J lacks 4 bases; bases without a gene match: 8. Counted from cysteine to phenylalanine, this CDR3 has 14 amino acids. This entry keeps only the CDR3 DNA: 42 bases, framed from base 1. Looking up the germline V gene yields CDR1 SQVTM and CDR2 ANQGSEA. The V and J genes are TRBV29-1 and TRBJ1-2, with 8 bases aligning to TRBD1. The source of this sequence is a man under 40 with active or convalescent COVID-19. The sample taken for sequencing was peripheral blood. The nucleotide sequence is TGCAGCGTTGTTCCGGGACAGGTTTCCTATGGCTACACCTTC. This encodes CSVVPGQVSYGYTF.